This T cell receptor beta chain was documented in a study of blood T cell repertoires in COVID-19. Study at large: Both acute and convalescent COVID-19 samples were obtained from the United States, Italy and Spain. T cells, B-cell-depleted T cells, or PBMCs supplied cDNA or gDNA.

Original processing notes: The assay estimated nucleated cells by amplifying reference gene primers. Clones were sequenced by immunoSEQ multiplex PCR, and TCRdb holds only the in-frame ones, with some missing. That table gives V, J and clone size, and the DNA gave D and trimming. The sample lists some 80,000 clones, roughly 88% occurring once. CDR1 is SGHTS, CDR2 YDEGEE, per germline. V lost 4 bases, J lost 3 bases, and 23 bases lay in between. The CDR3 consists of 18 residues. The specimen was peripheral blood. V gene TRBV5-8 combines with J gene TRBJ1-5; D is perhaps TRBD1 (6 bases). The sequence derives from a woman between 45 and 60 years old with acute or convalescent COVID-19. CDR3 DNA: TGTGCCAGCAGCCGGGGAGCGGGACATCGGATCCCCAATCAGCCCCAGCATTTT. This sequence encodes CASSRGAGHRIPNQPQHF.